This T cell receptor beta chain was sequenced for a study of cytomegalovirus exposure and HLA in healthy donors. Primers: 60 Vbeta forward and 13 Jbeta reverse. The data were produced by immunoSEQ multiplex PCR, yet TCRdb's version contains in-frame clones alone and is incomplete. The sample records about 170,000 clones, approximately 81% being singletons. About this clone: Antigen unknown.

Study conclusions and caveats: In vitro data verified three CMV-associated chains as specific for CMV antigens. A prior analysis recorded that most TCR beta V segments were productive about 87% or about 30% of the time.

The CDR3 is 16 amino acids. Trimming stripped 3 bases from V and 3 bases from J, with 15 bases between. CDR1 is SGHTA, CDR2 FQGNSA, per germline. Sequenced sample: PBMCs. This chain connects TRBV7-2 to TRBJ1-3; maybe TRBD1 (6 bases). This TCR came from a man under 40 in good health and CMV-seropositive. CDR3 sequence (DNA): TGTGCCAGCAGCTTTACGCCAAGGGGGGGTGGAAACACCATATATTTT. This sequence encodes CASSFTPRGGGNTIYF.